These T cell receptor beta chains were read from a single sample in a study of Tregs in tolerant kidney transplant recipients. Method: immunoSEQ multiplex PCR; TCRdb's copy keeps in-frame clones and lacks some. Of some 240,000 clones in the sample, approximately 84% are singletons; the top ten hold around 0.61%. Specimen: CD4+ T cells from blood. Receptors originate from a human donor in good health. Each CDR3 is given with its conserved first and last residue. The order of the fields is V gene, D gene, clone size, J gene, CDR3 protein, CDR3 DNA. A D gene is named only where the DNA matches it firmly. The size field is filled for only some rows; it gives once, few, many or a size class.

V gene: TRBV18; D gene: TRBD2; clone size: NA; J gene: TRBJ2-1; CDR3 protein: CASSPPRGGQNEQFF; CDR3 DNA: TGTGCCAGCTCACCACCACGGGGGGGTCAGAATGAGCAGTTCTTC
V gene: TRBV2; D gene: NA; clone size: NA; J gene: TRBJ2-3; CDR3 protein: CASSSGEDTQYF; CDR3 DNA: TGTGCCAGCAGCTCGGGAGAGGATACGCAGTATTTT
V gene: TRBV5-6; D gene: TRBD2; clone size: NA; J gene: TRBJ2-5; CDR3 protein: CASSLEGGFKEQYF; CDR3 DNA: TGTGCCAGCAGCTTGGAGGGAGGGTTTAAGGAGCAGTACTTC
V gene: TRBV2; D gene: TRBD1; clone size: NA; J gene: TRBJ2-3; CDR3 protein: CASSRDSPGTDTQYF; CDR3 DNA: TGTGCCAGCAGCCGGGACAGCCCGGGCACAGATACGCAGTATTTT
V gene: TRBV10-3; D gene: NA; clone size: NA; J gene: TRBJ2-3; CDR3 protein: CAISASGSTDTQYF; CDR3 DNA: TGTGCCATCAGTGCCTCAGGGAGCACAGATACGCAGTATTTT
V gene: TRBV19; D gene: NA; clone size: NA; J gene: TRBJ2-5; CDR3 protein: CASSMISLYDSQETQYF; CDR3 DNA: TGTGCCAGTAGTATGATTTCCCTCTATGATTCCCAAGAGACCCAGTACTTC
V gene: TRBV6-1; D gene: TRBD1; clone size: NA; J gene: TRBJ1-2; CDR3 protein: CASRLTGSGGYTF; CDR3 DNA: TGTGCCAGCAGATTGACAGGGTCGGGTGGCTACACCTTC
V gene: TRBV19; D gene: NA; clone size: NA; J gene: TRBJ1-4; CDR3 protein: CASSIHQKEKLFF; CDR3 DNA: TGTGCCAGTAGTATCCATCAAAAGGAAAAACTGTTTTTT
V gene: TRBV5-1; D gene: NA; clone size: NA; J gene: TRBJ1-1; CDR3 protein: CASSPATPTMGTEAFF; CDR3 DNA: TGCGCCAGCAGCCCCGCGACCCCGACAATGGGGACTGAAGCTTTCTTT
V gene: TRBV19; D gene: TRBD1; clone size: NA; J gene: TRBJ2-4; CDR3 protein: CASSPGQVRNIQYF; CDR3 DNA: TGTGCCAGTAGTCCGGGACAGGTTAGAAACATTCAGTACTTC
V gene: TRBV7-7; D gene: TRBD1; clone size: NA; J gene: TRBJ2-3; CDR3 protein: CASSLRQGGTDTQYF; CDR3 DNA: TGTGCCAGCAGCTTAAGACAGGGGGGCACAGATACGCAGTATTTT
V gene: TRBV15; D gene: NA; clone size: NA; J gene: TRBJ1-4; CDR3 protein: CATSRDLRGRYEKLFF; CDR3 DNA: TGTGCCACCAGCAGAGATCTTCGGGGGAGATATGAAAAACTGTTTTTT
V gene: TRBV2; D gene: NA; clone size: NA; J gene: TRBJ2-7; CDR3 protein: CASSEGNSPSYEQYF; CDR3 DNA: TGTGCCAGCAGTGAAGGAAACTCCCCCTCCTACGAGCAGTACTTC
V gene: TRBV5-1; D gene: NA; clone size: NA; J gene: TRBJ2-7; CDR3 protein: CASSLLRGYDEQYF; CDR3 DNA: TGCGCCAGCAGCTTGCTCAGGGGTTACGACGAGCAGTACTTC
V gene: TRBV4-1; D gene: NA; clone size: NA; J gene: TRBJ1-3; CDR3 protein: CASSLGRSGNTIYF; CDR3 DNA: TGCGCCAGCAGCCTTGGGCGGTCTGGAAACACCATATATTTT
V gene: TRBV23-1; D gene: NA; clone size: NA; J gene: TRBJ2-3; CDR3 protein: CASSQRRSTDTQYF; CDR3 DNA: TGCGCCAGCAGTCAACGTAGGAGCACAGATACGCAGTATTTT
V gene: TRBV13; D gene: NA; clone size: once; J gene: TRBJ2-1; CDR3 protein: CASSLGTVDNEQFF; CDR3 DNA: TGTGCCAGCAGCCTGGGGACGGTCGACAATGAGCAGTTCTTC
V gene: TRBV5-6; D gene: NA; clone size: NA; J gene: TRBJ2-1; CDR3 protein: CASSLVQGREQFF; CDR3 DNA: TGTGCCAGCAGCTTGGTACAGGGTCGTGAGCAGTTCTTC
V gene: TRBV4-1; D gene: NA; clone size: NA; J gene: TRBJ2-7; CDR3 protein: CASSQLGGGYEQYF; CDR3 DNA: TGCGCCAGCAGCCAGTTAGGGGGGGGCTACGAGCAGTACTTC
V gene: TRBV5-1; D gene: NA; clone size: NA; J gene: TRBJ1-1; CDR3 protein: CASSYGGNTEAFF; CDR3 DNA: TGCGCCAGCAGCTACGGGGGGAACACTGAAGCTTTCTTT
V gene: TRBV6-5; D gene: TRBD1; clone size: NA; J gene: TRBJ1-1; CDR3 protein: CASSNPGQANTEAFF; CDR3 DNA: TGTGCCAGCAGTAATCCGGGACAGGCAAACACTGAAGCTTTCTTT
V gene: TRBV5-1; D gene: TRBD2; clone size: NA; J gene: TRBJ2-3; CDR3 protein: CASSRSGGNTDTQYF; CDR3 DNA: TGCGCCAGCAGCCGAAGCGGGGGGAACACAGATACGCAGTATTTT
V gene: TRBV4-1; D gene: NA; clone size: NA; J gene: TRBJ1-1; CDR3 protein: CASSHVATVNTEAFF; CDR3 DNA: TGCGCCAGCAGCCATGTCGCAACAGTGAACACTGAAGCTTTCTTT
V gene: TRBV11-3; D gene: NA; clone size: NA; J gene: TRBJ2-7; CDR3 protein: CASSLGYSSYEQYF; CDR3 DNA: TGTGCCAGCAGCTTAGGCTACAGCTCCTACGAGCAGTACTTC
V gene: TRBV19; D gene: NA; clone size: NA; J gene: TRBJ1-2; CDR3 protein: CASSIDPRTRNRYGYTF; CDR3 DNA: TGTGCCAGTAGTATAGATCCCCGGACAAGGAACCGGTATGGCTACACCTTC
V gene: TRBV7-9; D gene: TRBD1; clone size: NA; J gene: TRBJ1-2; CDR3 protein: CASSLEVRGFYGYTF; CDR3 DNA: TGTGCCAGCAGCTTAGAAGTCAGGGGGTTTTATGGCTACACCTTC
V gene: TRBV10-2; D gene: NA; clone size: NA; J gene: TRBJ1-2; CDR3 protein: CASSRTTGYGYTF; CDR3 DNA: TGCGCCAGCAGTCGGACGACAGGATATGGCTACACCTTC
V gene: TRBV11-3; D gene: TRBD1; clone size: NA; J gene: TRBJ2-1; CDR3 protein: CASSLEDRGGYNEQFF; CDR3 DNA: TGTGCCAGCAGCTTAGAGGACAGGGGCGGCTACAATGAGCAGTTCTTC
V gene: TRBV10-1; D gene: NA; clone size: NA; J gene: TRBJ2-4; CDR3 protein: CASSAMSMGSKNIQYF; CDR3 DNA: TGCGCCAGCTCAGCGATGTCGATGGGGTCCAAAAACATTCAGTACTTC
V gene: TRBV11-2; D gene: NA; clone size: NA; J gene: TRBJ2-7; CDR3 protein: CASSLAGDGPYEQYF; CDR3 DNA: TGTGCCAGCAGCTTAGCTGGGGACGGTCCGTACGAGCAGTACTTC
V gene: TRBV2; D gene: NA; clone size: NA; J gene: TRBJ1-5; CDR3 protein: CASSERRINQPQHF; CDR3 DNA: TGTGCCAGCAGTGAACGGAGGATCAATCAGCCCCAGCATTTT
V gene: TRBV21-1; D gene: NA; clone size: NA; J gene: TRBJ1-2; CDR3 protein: CASTRGGDTGNGYTF; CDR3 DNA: TGTGCCAGCACCAGAGGGGGGGACACAGGGAATGGCTACACCTTC
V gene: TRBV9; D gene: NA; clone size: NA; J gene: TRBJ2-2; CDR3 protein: CASSPHRTGELFF; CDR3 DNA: TGTGCCAGCAGCCCGCACAGGACCGGGGAGCTGTTTTTT
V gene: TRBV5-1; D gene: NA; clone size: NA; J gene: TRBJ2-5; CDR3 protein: CASSTGRGQETQYF; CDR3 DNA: TGCGCCAGCAGCACTGGACGGGGTCAAGAGACCCAGTACTTC
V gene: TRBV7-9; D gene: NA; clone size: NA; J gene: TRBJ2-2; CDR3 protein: CASSLAGDPNTGELFF; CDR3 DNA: TGTGCCAGCAGCTTAGCGGGCGACCCAAACACCGGGGAGCTGTTTTTT
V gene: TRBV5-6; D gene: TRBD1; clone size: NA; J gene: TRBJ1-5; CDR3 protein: CASSLKGGRTDQPQHF; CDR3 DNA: TGTGCCAGCAGCTTGAAAGGGGGCCGAACGGATCAGCCCCAGCATTTT
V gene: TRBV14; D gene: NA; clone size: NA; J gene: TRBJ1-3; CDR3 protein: CASSQVGWNSGNTIYF; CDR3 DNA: TGTGCCAGCAGCCAAGTCGGCTGGAACTCTGGAAACACCATATATTTT
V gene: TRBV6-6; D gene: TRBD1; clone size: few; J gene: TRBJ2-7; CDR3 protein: CASSRDSTSYEQYF; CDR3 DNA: TGTGCCAGCAGTCGGGACAGCACCTCCTACGAGCAGTACTTC
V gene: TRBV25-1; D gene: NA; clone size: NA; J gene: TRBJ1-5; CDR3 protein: CASTGDWGTPQHF; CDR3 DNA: TGTGCCAGCACCGGAGATTGGGGAACGCCCCAGCATTTT
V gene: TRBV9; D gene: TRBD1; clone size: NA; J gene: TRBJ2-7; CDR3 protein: CASSRGQGSYEQYF; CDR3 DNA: TGTGCCAGCAGCAGGGGACAGGGCTCCTACGAGCAGTACTTC
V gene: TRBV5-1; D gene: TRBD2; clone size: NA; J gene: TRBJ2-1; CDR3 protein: CASSSMTSGSNNEQFF; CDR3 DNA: TGCGCCAGCAGCTCGATGACTAGCGGGTCTAACAATGAGCAGTTCTTC
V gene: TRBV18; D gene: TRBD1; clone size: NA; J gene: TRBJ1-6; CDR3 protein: CASSPAGTEDSPPHF; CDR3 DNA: TGTGCCAGCTCACCAGCCGGGACAGAGGATTCACCCCCCCACTTT
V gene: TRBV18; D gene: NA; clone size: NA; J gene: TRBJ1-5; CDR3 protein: CASSPYEARGSNQPQHF; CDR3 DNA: TGTGCCAGCTCACCATACGAGGCCAGAGGAAGCAATCAGCCCCAGCATTTT
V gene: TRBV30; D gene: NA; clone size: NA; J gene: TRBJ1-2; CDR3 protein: CAWTRDRGYGYTF; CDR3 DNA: TGTGCCTGGACCCGGGACCGGGGCTATGGCTACACCTTC
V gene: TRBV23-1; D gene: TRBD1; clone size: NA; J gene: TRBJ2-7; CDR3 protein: CASSHSSWTGKIYEQYF; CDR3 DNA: TGCGCCAGCAGTCATTCCTCCTGGACAGGGAAGATCTACGAGCAGTACTTC
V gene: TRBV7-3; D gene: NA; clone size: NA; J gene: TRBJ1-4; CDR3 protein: CASSLGRGVNEKLFF; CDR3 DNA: TGTGCCAGCAGTCTCGGTCGGGGCGTTAATGAAAAACTGTTTTTT
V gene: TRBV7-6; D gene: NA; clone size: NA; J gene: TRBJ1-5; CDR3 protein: CASSLGPDQPQHF; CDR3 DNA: TGTGCCAGCAGCTTAGGGCCGGATCAGCCCCAGCATTTT
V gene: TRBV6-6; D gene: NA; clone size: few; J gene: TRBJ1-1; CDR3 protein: CASLGQGKTEAFF; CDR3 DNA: TGTGCCAGCCTGGGGCAGGGGAAGACTGAAGCTTTCTTT
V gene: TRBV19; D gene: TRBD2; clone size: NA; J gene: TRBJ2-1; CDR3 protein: CASSIWASGRDNEQFF; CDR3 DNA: TGTGCCAGTAGTATATGGGCTAGCGGGAGGGACAATGAGCAGTTCTTC